The 17 T cell receptor beta chains presented below share a single source sample, sequenced in a study of blood T cell repertoires in COVID-19. Sequenced by immunoSEQ multiplex PCR; TCRdb stores in-frame clones only, minus some. The sample holds a few hundred thousand clones; over 75% are singletons and the top ten take around an eighth. Material for sequencing was peripheral blood. Receptor source: a woman aged 55-75 years with acute or convalescent COVID-19.

This chain connects TRBV7-2 to TRBJ1-4; D is ambiguous. The CDR3 consists of 12 residues. Germline V gene lookup returns CDR1 SGHTA and CDR2 FQGNSA. Trimming removed 7 bases at V and 6 bases at J, with 9 bases between. CDR3 loop: CASTRRDEKLFF. CDR3 coding DNA: TGTGCCAGCACCCGTCGTGATGAAAAACTGTTTTTT.

This chain links TRBV7-9 with TRBJ1-2; D is undetermined. Deletions cut 3 bases from V and 4 bases from J, with 12 bases between. Germline-derived CDR1 and CDR2 are SEHNR and FQNEAQ (reference sequence). This CDR3 region has 14 residues. CDR3 DNA: TGTGCCAGCAGCTTCCAGGATGGCGCCTATGGCTACACCTTC. Encoded protein: CASSFQDGAYGYTF.

V gene TRBV7-8 combines with J gene TRBJ2-2; D is perhaps TRBD1 (5 bases). V shed 3 bases and J shed 7 bases, with 9 bases lying between them. The CDR3 totals 13 residues. The germline CDR1 and CDR2 sequences are SGHVS and FQNEAQ. The CDR3 loop reads CASSFGAIGELFF. In nucleotides, the CDR3 is TGTGCCAGCAGCTTTGGGGCCATCGGGGAGCTGTTTTTT.

V and J are TRBV2 and TRBJ1-6; TRBD1 might be the D (6 bases). The V gene's germline CDR1 is SNHLY and CDR2 FYNNEI. CDR3 size: 12 residues. V shed 6 bases and J shed 10 bases, with 10 bases lying between them. CDR3 in DNA: TGTGCCAGCAGCCAGGGGCGATCACCCCTCCACTTT. Translation gives CASSQGRSPLHF.

This chain links TRBV7-2 with TRBJ2-2; TRBD2 matches at 9 bases. Germline loops: CDR1 SGHTA, CDR2 FQGNSA. The V and J ends lost 6 bases and 1 base, in that order; junction bases with no gene match: 6. The CDR3 length is 16 residues. This CDR3 reads CASSPLAGKNTGELFF. CDR3 coding DNA: TGTGCCAGCAGTCCCCTAGCGGGAAAGAACACCGGGGAGCTGTTTTTT. The variable domain in full, with the rest retrieved from reference TRBV7-2 and TRBJ2-2, is GAGVSQSPSNKVTEKGKDVELRCDPISGHTALYWYRQSLGQGLEFLIYFQGNSAPDKSGLPSDRFSAERTGGSVSTLTIQRTQQEDSAVYLCASSPLAGKNTGELFFGEGSRLTVL.

The rearrangement joins TRBV5-1 to TRBJ2-7, with TRBD2 matching 9 bases. J was trimmed by 2 bases and V by 2 bases; bases with no gene match: 5. The CDR3 length is 15 residues. The germline V gene encodes CDR1 SGHRS and CDR2 YFSETQ. The CDR3 loop reads CASSFIAGVTYEQYF. Written as DNA, the CDR3 is TGCGCCAGCAGCTTTATAGCGGGGGTTACCTACGAGCAGTACTTC. Based on the CDR3 plus reference TRBV5-1 and TRBJ2-7, the full variable domain is KAGVTQTPRYLIKTRGQQVTLSCSPISGHRSVSWYQQTPGQGLQFLFEYFSETQRNKGNFPGRFSGRQFSNSRSEMNVSTLELGDSALYLCASSFIAGVTYEQYFGPGTRLTVT.

The J gene is TRBJ1-4, the V gene TRBV19, with D possibly TRBD1 on 6 matching bases. CDR3 length: 15 residues. The germline CDR1 and CDR2 sequences are LNHDA and SQIVND (reference sequence). The ends were cut back, 6 bases at V and 3 bases at J, with 14 bases in the middle. The CDR3 DNA follows: TGTGCCAGTAGCTCTACAGGGATTCCTAATGAAAAACTGTTTTTT. Residues: CASSSTGIPNEKLFF.

This clone is a singleton in its sample. The V and J genes are TRBV5-5 and TRBJ1-4; 9 nucleotides align to TRBD1. CDR3 size: 18 residues. Germline loops: CDR1 SGHKS, CDR2 YYEKEE (reference sequence). V was clipped by 5 bases and J by 6 bases; unmatched bases: 17. The CDR3 sequence is CASSFDRGFFIRDEKLFF. The CDR3 nucleotides read TGTGCCAGCAGTTTCGACAGGGGGTTTTTCATTCGGGATGAAAAACTGTTTTTT.

Written as DNA, the CDR3 is TGTGCCATCAGTGAGTCGGAGGGACTAGCGGGGGCCTTCACAGATACGCAGTATTTT. Its protein product is CAISESEGLAGAFTDTQYF. The chain uses TRBV10-3 and TRBJ2-3, with TRBD2 identical over 14 bases. Trimming cost V 0 bases and J 2 bases; bases outside gene matches: 7. Germline V lookup: CDR1 ENHRY, CDR2 SYGVKD. CDR3 size: 19 residues.

This chain joins TRBV13 and TRBJ1-1, with a tentative D call TRBD1 (6 bases). Between the trimmed V and J ends, which lost 5 bases and 5 bases, there was a span of 21 bases. The length of the CDR3 is 16 residues. Germline values: CDR1 PRHDT, CDR2 FYEKMQ (reference sequence). The CDR3 sequence is CASSPSAGRGWTEAFF. CDR3 sequence (DNA): TGTGCCAGCAGCCCTAGTGCCGGCAGGGGTTGGACTGAAGCTTTCTTT.

This clone has just one count. The rearrangement links TRBV3-1 (or the pseudogene TRBV3-2) to TRBJ1-6, with 9 bases fitting TRBD1. CDR3 length: 15 residues. In germline, CDR1 is LGHDT, CDR2 YNNKEL (reference sequence). J was trimmed by 5 bases and V by 7 bases; bases with no gene match: 6. For the CDR3, the DNA is TGTGCCAGCAACCACAGGGGGCGCGATAATTCACCCCTCCACTTT. Amino acids: CASNHRGRDNSPLHF.

The gene calls are TRBV9 and TRBJ2-2; a possible D gene is TRBD2 (5 bases). Trimming left V 4 bases short and J 5 bases short, with 18 bases between. The CDR3 is 16 amino acids. Germline CDR1 is SGDLS and CDR2 is YYNGEE. The DNA for the CDR3 is TGTGCCAGCAGCTCCTCCAACGGGGATCATACCGGGGAGCTGTTTTTT. Protein: CASSSSNGDHTGELFF.

This chain joins TRBV6-5 and TRBJ1-3; D remains unclear. Trimming removed 7 bases from V and 3 bases from J, with 10 bases in between. The CDR3 is 13 amino acids. From germline, CDR1 is MNHEY and CDR2 SVGAGI. The CDR3 DNA is TGTGCCAGCACCCAGAATTATGGAAACACCATATATTTT. Amino acid sequence: CASTQNYGNTIYF.

This chain connects TRBV5-1 to TRBJ2-2, with 10 bases identical to TRBD1. Trimming removed 10 bases from V and 3 bases from J; junction bases left unmatched: 9. CDR1 is SGHRS, CDR2 YFSETQ, per germline. The CDR3 has 15 amino acids. The CDR3 sequence: CASRDRGKDTGELFF. CDR3 sequence (DNA): TGCGCCTCCAGGGACAGGGGAAAGGACACCGGGGAGCTGTTTTTT.

The chain couples TRBV6-2 or TRBV6-3 to TRBJ1-4; no definite D call. V lost 5 bases, J lost 7 bases, and 20 bases lay in between. CDR3 size: 16 residues. From germline, CDR1 is MNHEY and CDR2 SVGEGT. In nucleotides, the CDR3 is TGTGCCAGCAGTCCAACCTTGAGGCCTTCGGGTGAAAAACTGTTTTTT. It specifies CASSPTLRPSGEKLFF.

The chain recombines TRBV19 with TRBJ1-6, with 7 nucleotides matching TRBD1. Germline trimming cut 6 bases from V and 7 bases from J; bases unmatched to any gene: 9. Germline V lookup: CDR1 LNHDA, CDR2 SQIVND (reference sequence). The CDR3 runs 15 residues. The CDR3: CASRVSDRTNSPLHF. CDR3 nucleotide sequence: TGTGCCAGTAGGGTCTCGGACAGGACGAATTCACCCCTCCACTTT.

The chain recombines TRBV5-1 with TRBJ1-1; the match to TRBD1 covers 7 bases. Germline assignment: CDR1 SGHRS and CDR2 YFSETQ. Losses at the gene ends were 0 bases for V and 5 bases for J; bases not matched to a gene: 13. This CDR3 comprises 17 residues. The chain's CDR3 is CASSLALTGNRYTEAFF. In DNA form, the CDR3 reads TGCGCCAGCAGCTTGGCCTTGACAGGGAATAGGTATACTGAAGCTTTCTTT.